Shown below are 13 T cell receptor beta chains from a single sample sequenced in a study of shared clonotypes between healthy human individuals. Clones were read by immunoSEQ multiplex PCR, and TCRdb kept only the in-frame ones, dropping some. This table holds under 1,100,000 clones, around 78% found once. The sequenced sample consisted of memory CD4+ T cells from PBMCs. Subset specified: CD45RA-negative fraction. These receptors were obtained from a man aged 18 to 29 in good health. Some clones in this sample may be carry-over from other donors' samples.

This sequence joins TRBV6-5 and TRBJ2-5, with D tentatively TRBD1 or TRBD2 (7 bases each). Deletions cut 0 bases from V and 4 bases from J, with 9 bases between. The CDR3 has 14 amino acids. The V gene's germline CDR1 is MNHEY and CDR2 SVGAGI. The CDR3, as DNA: TGTGCCAGCAGTTACTCCAGGGGGGGAGAGACCCAGTACTTC. It codes for CASSYSRGGETQYF.

On this clone: A much larger clone lies a single base off, so this may be a read error. This rearrangement joins TRBV4-3 to TRBJ2-3; weak D call: TRBD1 (6 bases). The germline CDR1 and CDR2 sequences are LGHNA and YSLEER. The ends were cut back, 1 base at V and 5 bases at J, with 10 bases in the middle. The CDR3 runs 14 residues. The CDR3 DNA is TGCGCCAGCAGCCAAGGGACAGAGGTAGATACGCAGTATTTT. The encoded protein is CASSQGTEVDTQYF.

The chain combines TRBV5-5 with TRBJ2-5; D is perhaps TRBD1 or TRBD2 (5 bases each). Trimming cost V 4 bases and J 0 bases, with 10 bases left between them. The CDR3 is made up of 14 amino acids. Germline values: CDR1 SGHKS, CDR2 YYEKEE (reference sequence). This CDR3 reads CASSRGTNQETQYF. For the CDR3, the DNA is TGTGCCAGCAGCAGAGGGACCAACCAAGAGACCCAGTACTTC. The full variable domain, completed using reference TRBV5-5 and TRBJ2-5, is DAGVTQSPTHLIKTRGQQVTLRCSPISGHKSVSWYQQVLGQGPQFIFQYYEKEERGRGNFPDRFSARQFPNYSSELNVNALLLGDSALYLCASSRGTNQETQYFGPGTRLLVL.

The V and J genes are TRBV10-1 and TRBJ2-7; 9 nucleotides line up with TRBD1. The J segment lost 1 base and the V segment lost 7 bases, leaving 14 bases of the junction unmatched. The CDR3 extends over 17 amino acids. Per the germline V gene, CDR1 is WNHNN and CDR2 is SYGVQD (reference sequence). The CDR3 region is CASKSPPPGQGSYEQYF. Written as DNA, the CDR3 is TGCGCCAGCAAATCCCCACCGCCGGGACAGGGATCCTACGAGCAGTACTTC.

The genes are TRBV11-1 and TRBJ2-1, with no clear D. This CDR3 has 15 residues. V lost 3 bases and J 8 bases, leaving 17 bases between the germline ends. CDR1 is SGHAT, CDR2 FQDESV, per germline (reference sequence). CDR3 amino acids: CASSFSRGLKDEQFF. The CDR3 DNA sequence: TGTGCCAGCAGCTTTAGTCGCGGTCTGAAGGATGAGCAGTTCTTC.

This clone was found once. CDR3 coding DNA: TGTGCCAGCAGCTTTCGACAGGGACGGGGAGAGACCCAGTACTTC. Its protein is CASSFRQGRGETQYF. The chain carries TRBV7-8 and TRBJ2-5, with 7 bases that match TRBD1. V shed 3 bases, J shed 4 bases, and the junction held 8 bases outside the gene matches. The germline CDR1 and CDR2 sequences are SGHVS and FQNEAQ. CDR3 length equals 15 residues. Using reference TRBV7-8 and TRBJ2-5 for the parts outside the CDR3, the full variable domain is GAGVSQSPRYKVAKRGQDVALRCDPISGHVSLFWYQQALGQGPEFLTYFQNEAQLDKSGLPSDRFFAERPEGSVSTLKIQRTQQEDSAVYLCASSFRQGRGETQYFGPGTRLLVL.

This clone has at least ten counts. Other DNA sequences from this sample encode an identical CDR3 as well. This chain uses TRBV28 with TRBJ2-7; the D is unclear. The CDR3 has 12 amino acids. Trimming left V 4 bases short and J 3 bases short, with 7 bases between. The germline V gene has CDR1 MDHEN and CDR2 SYDVKM. The CDR3 nucleotides read TGTGCCAGCAGTTCCCGGAGCTACGAGCAGTACTTC. Its protein product is CASSSRSYEQYF.

The gene calls are TRBV6-6 and TRBJ2-1, with 10 bases lining up with TRBD1. The J segment lost 4 bases and the V segment lost 9 bases, leaving 6 bases of the junction unmatched. Germline CDR1 and CDR2: MNHNY and SVGAGI (reference sequence). CDR3 length: 14 amino acids. The CDR3 sequence: CASLRGQGYNEQFF. The CDR3 DNA follows: TGTGCCAGTCTCCGGGGACAGGGGTACAATGAGCAGTTCTTC.

V gene TRBV18 combines with J gene TRBJ1-5; D might be TRBD1 (5 bases). V lost 3 bases to trimming and J lost 8 bases, with 17 bases between them. The CDR3 consists of 15 residues. Germline CDR1 and CDR2: KGHSH and LQKENI. Here the CDR3 reads CASSPTGTAAEPQHF. The CDR3 bases are TGTGCCAGCTCACCTACCGGGACGGCCGCGGAGCCCCAGCATTTT.

The rearrangement joins TRBV25-1 to TRBJ1-3; D ambiguous. Trimming removed 4 bases from V and 4 bases from J, with 14 bases in between. Germline V gives CDR1 MGHDK, CDR2 SYGVNS. The CDR3 is 15 amino acids. The CDR3 DNA sequence: TGTGCCAGCAGTGTGGGCAACAGAGGCGGAAACACCATATATTTT. Protein: CASSVGNRGGNTIYF.

The rearrangement uses TRBV7-9 and TRBJ2-3, with D perhaps TRBD1 (6 bases). The CDR3 loop spans 18 amino acids. Trimming left V 3 bases short and J 4 bases short, with 23 bases between. Germline V lookup: CDR1 SEHNR, CDR2 FQNEAQ (reference sequence). The CDR3 loop is CASSFPPGVEWGPDTQYF. The DNA for the CDR3 is TGTGCCAGCAGCTTTCCCCCCGGGGTGGAATGGGGGCCAGATACGCAGTATTTT.

The genes are TRBV2 and TRBJ2-5, with a possible D match to TRBD1 (5 bases). The V and J ends lost 3 bases and 2 bases respectively, with 10 bases between them. The germline V gene encodes CDR1 SNHLY and CDR2 FYNNEI. The CDR3 loop spans 14 amino acids. CDR3 amino acids: CASSDKRGQETQYF. The CDR3 DNA reads TGTGCCAGCAGTGATAAAAGGGGTCAAGAGACCCAGTACTTC.

In this sample, this clone turned up many times. The chain combines TRBV6-6 with TRBJ2-3; TRBD2 agrees at 11 bases. The V and J ends lost 2 bases and 3 bases, in that order; junction bases with no gene match: 1. The germline V gene encodes CDR1 MNHNY and CDR2 SVGAGI (reference sequence). The CDR3 is 15 residues long. The CDR3 DNA reads TGTGCCAGCAGTTACCGGACTAGCGGGACAGATACGCAGTATTTT. It is translated as CASSYRTSGTDTQYF.